This TCR beta chain was captured by sequencing in a study of control samples from healthy donors and cancer patients. Deletions cut 7 bases from V and 7 bases from J, with 13 bases between. CDR3 length equals 12 residues. The table came from immunoSEQ multiplex PCR; TCRdb's copy has only in-frame clones and leaves some out. This table holds 100,000 to 150,000 clones, about 90% found once. The specimen sequenced was blood. The genes are TRBV12-3 or TRBV12-4 and TRBJ1-2, with D unclear. The receptor was isolated from a man in his late teens or twenties in good health. CDR3 protein: CASTSVGVGYTF. CDR3 DNA sequence: TGTGCCAGCACCTCCGTCGGGGTTGGCTACACCTTC.